This T cell receptor beta chain was sequenced for a study of graft-versus-host responses after intestinal transplantation (dated by TCRdb to the early 2020s). At the level of the whole study: The transplants that recipients got were multivisceral, liver-intestinal, or isolated intestinal. A cohort of 24 intestinal transplant recipients, including one retransplant, was enrolled, and a few patients lacking pretransplant specimens were excluded. After intestinal transplantation, graft-versus-host and host-versus-graft alloreactive T cell clones were followed in the graft, circulation and bone marrow using bulk TCR-beta CDR3 sequencing. Samples from a few later patients were sequenced in-house on an Illumina MiSeq with MiXCR processing rather than by the commercial service. Donor T cell macrochimerism was defined as a peak of at least 4% donor T cells among recipient peripheral blood mononuclear cells. To identify alloreactive clones, pre-transplant mixed lymphocyte reaction products were sequenced and then compared with unstimulated pre-transplant donor and recipient T cells. All recipients received anti-thymocyte globulin induction followed by maintenance tacrolimus and steroids for around 3 years.

Notes on this clone: Its antigen remains undetermined. The record has no base qualities; no much larger clone is one base away.

General conclusions and limits of the study: The conclusions were limited by the relatively low number and heterogeneity of the intestinal transplant patients. Early after transplant, declines in HvG clones were associated with peak levels of circulating GvH clones. Patients with donor T cell macrochimerism had high GvH to HvG T cell clonal ratios in their allografts. GvH clones turned up in recipient bone marrow, with some appearing earlier in ileal mucosa or blood, a pattern consistent with an intestinal mucosal origin.

Including cysteine and phenylalanine, the CDR3 has 15 amino acids. Kept here is only the CDR3 DNA, which spans 45 bases and is read in frame from base 1. CDR1 SGHDT and CDR2 YYEEEE were looked up in the germline V gene. A distance of 17 bases separates the germline ends of V and J, which lose 4 bases and 3 bases respectively. According to the study, the label for this sample's time point signals: cells obtained before transplantation from donor or recipient. CD3+CD4+ and CD3+CD8+ populations were FACS-sorted from unstimulated pre-transplant donor and recipient cells taken from spleen or lymph nodes. The protocol used for the library was the immunoSEQ multiplex PCR assay. For most patients, genomic DNA was isolated with the Qiagen DNeasy Blood and Tissue Kit and sent frozen to Adaptive Biotechnologies for TCR sequencing. Adaptive Biotechnologies carried out high-throughput TCR-beta CDR3 sequencing of genomic DNA for most patients. On the authors' methods: TCR sequencing data were retrieved from Adaptive's ImmunoSEQ software for 15 to 20 patients, whereas three other patients were processed with MiXCR and VDJtools. To correct CD4 versus CD8 sorting errors, any sequence found in both subsets at a frequency ratio below 5:1 was removed. CDR3 nucleotide sequences shared by donor and recipient were removed because the origin of these sequences could not be assigned. To count as alloreactive, a clone needed at least 2-fold expansion over unstimulated cells and a minimum CFSE-low frequency of 0.002% (template counts) or 0.001% (read counts). A clone was considered mappable if detected in the sequenced pre-transplant spleen, lymph node, or MLR CFSE-low populations of the donor or recipient. Cumulative frequency of alloreactive clones was calculated as a percentage of all sequences weighted by copy number. What TCRdb holds here is the immuneACCESS table cut down to in-frame rearrangements. Part of the clones is not present; checked against another copy, under half of the missing clones reflect an unresolved V gene, and the others are unexplained. The V and J calls and the clone size are those of that table, but D and trimming were determined from the DNA. This sample has 80,000 to 100,000 clones in its table, and about 89% of those were observed once. Approximately 0.34% of the sample is held by the ten biggest clonotypes.

The sequence joins TRBV5-6 to TRBJ2-7, with the D gene uncertain. Sequenced here: unstimulated CD4+ T cells sorted from spleen or lymph node cells, sampled before intestinal transplant. The sequence derives from a human donor who received an intestinal transplant. Read as DNA, the sequence is TGTGCCAGCAGCCCAACAGATTCCCCTCTCTACGAGCAGTACTTC. Its protein product is CASSPTDSPLYEQYF. The entire variable domain, with the stretches around the CDR3 drawn from the reference TRBV5-6 and TRBJ2-7 proteins, is DAGVTQSPTHLIKTRGQQVTLRCSPKSGHDTVSWYQQALGQGPQFIFQYYEEEERQRGNFPDRFSGHQFPNYSSELNVNALLLGDSALYLCASSPTDSPLYEQYFGPGTRLTVT.